A selection of T cell receptor beta chains follows, all from one sample in a study of early T cells in non-severe SARS-CoV-2 infection. TCRdb processed the 5' RACE reads anew with MiXCR; each CDR3 protein has one entry. In the table there are 37,000 or so distinct CDR3 sequences, 4.5% to 5% of which are singletons. Material: whole blood. The source of these receptors is an adult who was a healthcare worker with PCR-confirmed SARS-CoV-2 infection or an uninfected control (not recorded which). The CDR3 runs from the conserved cysteine through the conserved F or W. D genes are given only for firm matches. The size of a clone is reported for some rows only, either as once, few or many, or as a class for expanded clones.

CDR3aa: CASSGVRTDNEQFF; CDR3nt: TGTGCCAGCAGCGGTGTTAGGACAGACAATGAGCAGTTCTTC; v_gene: TRBV7-6; abundance: -; j_gene: TRBJ2-1; d_gene: -
CDR3aa: CSVALRAGAAYNEQFF; CDR3nt: TGCAGCGTTGCCCTCAGGGCAGGGGCAGCCTACAATGAGCAGTTCTTC; v_gene: TRBV29-1; abundance: many; j_gene: TRBJ2-1; d_gene: -
CDR3aa: CASSKRPERGTPYNEQFF; CDR3nt: TGTGCCAGCAGCAAACGACCGGAGAGGGGGACCCCCTACAATGAGCAGTTCTTC; v_gene: TRBV21-1; abundance: many; j_gene: TRBJ2-1; d_gene: -
CDR3aa: CSVVVRGRQETQYF; CDR3nt: TGCAGCGTTGTCGTCAGGGGGCGCCAAGAGACCCAGTACTTC; v_gene: TRBV29-1; abundance: -; j_gene: TRBJ2-5; d_gene: TRBD1
CDR3aa: CASSLDETYEQYF; CDR3nt: TGTGCCAGCAGCTTAGACGAAACCTACGAGCAGTACTTC; v_gene: TRBV11-3; abundance: -; j_gene: TRBJ2-7; d_gene: -
CDR3aa: CASSPGLAGDIDEQFF; CDR3nt: TGTGCCAGCAGCCCAGGACTAGCGGGGGATATAGATGAGCAGTTCTTC; v_gene: TRBV3-1; abundance: -; j_gene: TRBJ2-1; d_gene: TRBD2
CDR3aa: CASSLVGSNQPQHF; CDR3nt: TGTGCCAGCAGCTTAGTGGGAAGCAATCAGCCCCAGCATTTT; v_gene: TRBV7-9; abundance: few; j_gene: TRBJ1-5; d_gene: -
CDR3aa: CASSQVGQGNPRGNEQFF; CDR3nt: TGTGCCAGCAGCCAAGTGGGACAGGGGAACCCTCGAGGGAATGAGCAGTTCTTC; v_gene: TRBV4-2; abundance: medium-sized; j_gene: TRBJ2-1; d_gene: TRBD1
CDR3aa: CASSIGLAGGSSYEQYF; CDR3nt: TGTGCCAGCAGCATCGGACTAGCGGGGGGAAGCTCCTACGAGCAGTACTTC; v_gene: TRBV7-2; abundance: many; j_gene: TRBJ2-7; d_gene: TRBD2
CDR3aa: CASTPHGTSGGETQYF; CDR3nt: TGTGCCAGCACCCCCCACGGGACTAGCGGGGGGGAGACCCAGTACTTC; v_gene: TRBV7-2; abundance: many; j_gene: TRBJ2-5; d_gene: TRBD2
CDR3aa: CASSLSFISTDTQYF; CDR3nt: TGTGCCAGCAGCCTCTCCTTTATAAGCACAGATACGCAGTATTTT; v_gene: TRBV7-2; abundance: many; j_gene: TRBJ2-3; d_gene: -
CDR3aa: CATSRASTSYTDTQYF; CDR3nt: TGTGCCACCAGCAGAGCATCAACTAGCTACACAGATACGCAGTATTTT; v_gene: TRBV15; abundance: many; j_gene: TRBJ2-3; d_gene: -
CDR3aa: CASSWAHSPLYEQYF; CDR3nt: TGTGCCAGCAGCTGGGCCCATAGCCCACTCTACGAGCAGTACTTC; v_gene: TRBV11-2; abundance: many; j_gene: TRBJ2-7; d_gene: -
CDR3aa: CASSPLDRGSNQPQHF; CDR3nt: TGTGCCAGTAGTCCGCTCGACAGGGGAAGCAATCAGCCCCAGCATTTT; v_gene: TRBV19; abundance: many; j_gene: TRBJ1-5; d_gene: TRBD1
CDR3aa: CASRTKGAANNSPLHF; CDR3nt: TGTGCCAGCAGGACCAAGGGAGCGGCCAATAATTCACCCCTCCACTTT; v_gene: TRBV5-6; abundance: -; j_gene: TRBJ1-6; d_gene: -
CDR3aa: CASSSGTSRTGELFF; CDR3nt: TGTGCCAGCAGCTCCGGGACTAGCCGCACCGGGGAGCTGTTTTTT; v_gene: TRBV7-3; abundance: -; j_gene: TRBJ2-2; d_gene: TRBD2
CDR3aa: CSVEGNTGTSSFF; CDR3nt: TGCAGCGTTGAAGGAAATACCGGGACTAGCTCGTTCTTC; v_gene: TRBV29-1; abundance: many; j_gene: TRBJ2-1; d_gene: TRBD2
CDR3aa: CASPEKETQYF; CDR3nt: TGTGCCAGCCCGGAAAAGGAGACCCAGTACTTC; v_gene: TRBV2; abundance: many; j_gene: TRBJ2-5; d_gene: -
CDR3aa: CASSPGQSTDTQYF; CDR3nt: TGTGCCAGCTCACCGGGACAGAGCACAGATACGCAGTATTTT; v_gene: TRBV18; abundance: few; j_gene: TRBJ2-3; d_gene: TRBD1
CDR3aa: CASSTLPLTGELFF; CDR3nt: TGTGCCAGCAGCACATTACCACTCACCGGGGAGCTGTTTTTT; v_gene: TRBV7-6; abundance: many; j_gene: TRBJ2-2; d_gene: -
CDR3aa: CASSDLVAEGADTQYF; CDR3nt: TGTGCCAGCAGTGACTTGGTGGCGGAAGGGGCAGATACGCAGTATTTT; v_gene: TRBV6-1; abundance: few; j_gene: TRBJ2-3; d_gene: -
CDR3aa: CASSLAGPRYNTGELFF; CDR3nt: TGCGCCAGCAGCTTGGCCGGGCCTCGATATAACACCGGGGAGCTGTTTTTT; v_gene: TRBV5-1; abundance: many; j_gene: TRBJ2-2; d_gene: -
CDR3aa: CASSLATGTSYEQYF; CDR3nt: TGTGCCAGCAGCTTGGCGACTGGGACCTCCTACGAGCAGTACTTC; v_gene: TRBV12-3/TRBV12-4; abundance: -; j_gene: TRBJ2-7; d_gene: -
CDR3aa: CASSRDRGGSPLHF; CDR3nt: TGTGCCAGCAGCCGAGACAGGGGTGGTTCACCCCTCCACTTT; v_gene: TRBV6-5; abundance: -; j_gene: TRBJ1-6; d_gene: TRBD1
CDR3aa: CASSFLGGFTEAFF; CDR3nt: TGTGCCAGCAGTTTCTTAGGGGGATTTACTGAAGCTTTCTTT; v_gene: TRBV27; abundance: few; j_gene: TRBJ1-1; d_gene: -
CDR3aa: CSARTSGAIDWETQYF; CDR3nt: TGCAGTGCTAGAACTAGCGGGGCCATCGACTGGGAGACCCAGTACTTC; v_gene: TRBV20-1; abundance: medium-sized; j_gene: TRBJ2-5; d_gene: TRBD2
CDR3aa: CASSTDRGLNGYTF; CDR3nt: TGCGCCAGCAGCACGGACAGGGGGCTGAATGGCTACACCTTC; v_gene: TRBV5-1; abundance: -; j_gene: TRBJ1-2; d_gene: TRBD1
CDR3aa: CASSDRGYEQYF; CDR3nt: TGTGCCAGCAGCGACAGGGGCTACGAGCAGTACTTC; v_gene: TRBV5-6; abundance: few; j_gene: TRBJ2-7; d_gene: TRBD1
CDR3aa: CASSPGLAVGELFF; CDR3nt: TGTGCCAGCAGCCCGGGACTAGCTGTCGGGGAGCTGTTTTTT; v_gene: TRBV7-2; abundance: -; j_gene: TRBJ2-2; d_gene: TRBD2
CDR3aa: CASHGARSTREQYF; CDR3nt: TGTGCCAGCCACGGAGCCAGGTCAACGCGGGAGCAGTACTTC; v_gene: TRBV6-2/TRBV6-3; abundance: medium-sized; j_gene: TRBJ2-7; d_gene: -
CDR3aa: CASSIGSVSGNTIYF; CDR3nt: TGTGCCAGTAGTATCGGGAGCGTCTCTGGAAACACCATATATTTT; v_gene: TRBV19; abundance: many; j_gene: TRBJ1-3; d_gene: -
CDR3aa: CASSLENNEQFF; CDR3nt: TGTGCCAGCAGCTTAGAAAACAATGAGCAGTTCTTC; v_gene: TRBV7-3; abundance: many; j_gene: TRBJ2-1; d_gene: -
CDR3aa: CASSPGTGRSDTQYF; CDR3nt: TGCGCCAGCAGCCCTGGGACGGGGCGGTCGGATACGCAGTATTTT; v_gene: TRBV4-3; abundance: few; j_gene: TRBJ2-3; d_gene: -
CDR3aa: CASSLAPLDSAYEQYF; CDR3nt: TGCGCCAGCAGCTTGGCCCCACTAGACTCAGCCTACGAGCAGTACTTC; v_gene: TRBV5-1; abundance: -; j_gene: TRBJ2-7; d_gene: -
CDR3aa: CASSLVGLNEKLFF; CDR3nt: TGTGCCAGCAGCTTAGTGGGTCTTAATGAAAAACTGTTTTTT; v_gene: TRBV11-2; abundance: many; j_gene: TRBJ1-4; d_gene: -
CDR3aa: CASSFANIQYF; CDR3nt: TGTGCCAGCAGTTTCGCAAACATTCAGTACTTC; v_gene: TRBV28; abundance: many; j_gene: TRBJ2-4; d_gene: -
CDR3aa: CASSLLGETPGNTIYF; CDR3nt: TGTGCCAGCAGTTTATTAGGAGAGACGCCTGGAAACACCATATATTTT; v_gene: TRBV28; abundance: many; j_gene: TRBJ1-3; d_gene: -
CDR3aa: CASSSVGLAGAGELFF; CDR3nt: TGCGCCAGCAGCTCCGTGGGACTAGCGGGAGCCGGGGAGCTGTTTTTT; v_gene: TRBV5-1; abundance: -; j_gene: TRBJ2-2; d_gene: TRBD2
CDR3aa: CASSLGGQGADEQFF; CDR3nt: TGTGCCAGCAGTTTGGGCGGACAGGGGGCGGATGAGCAGTTCTTC; v_gene: TRBV28; abundance: few; j_gene: TRBJ2-1; d_gene: TRBD1
CDR3aa: CSVEGGQGTDTQYF; CDR3nt: TGCAGCGTTGAAGGTGGGCAGGGCACAGATACGCAGTATTTT; v_gene: TRBV29-1; abundance: -; j_gene: TRBJ2-3; d_gene: -
CDR3aa: CASSGRAGANTGDLFF; CDR3nt: TGTGCCAGCAGTGGAAGGGCCGGGGCGAACACCGGGGATCTGTTTTTT; v_gene: TRBV7-9; abundance: once; j_gene: TRBJ2-2; d_gene: -
CDR3aa: CASRLDGNQPQHF; CDR3nt: TGTGCCAGCAGACTGGACGGGAATCAGCCCCAGCATTTT; v_gene: TRBV6-5; abundance: many; j_gene: TRBJ1-5; d_gene: -
CDR3aa: CASSLTRGGKYEQYF; CDR3nt: TGTGCCAGCAGCTTAACCCGGGGGGGCAAGTACGAGCAGTACTTC; v_gene: TRBV7-9; abundance: many; j_gene: TRBJ2-7; d_gene: TRBD2
CDR3aa: CASSPPVAGGLDTQYF; CDR3nt: TGTGCCAGCAGTCCTCCCGTAGCGGGGGGGTTAGATACGCAGTATTTT; v_gene: TRBV6-5; abundance: few; j_gene: TRBJ2-3; d_gene: TRBD2
CDR3aa: CSAPKGQGVVDTQYF; CDR3nt: TGCAGTGCGCCAAAAGGACAGGGGGTAGTAGATACGCAGTATTTT; v_gene: TRBV20-1; abundance: -; j_gene: TRBJ2-3; d_gene: TRBD1
CDR3aa: CASSPRTAGWETQYF; CDR3nt: TGTGCCAGCTCACCGAGGACAGCCGGGTGGGAGACCCAGTACTTC; v_gene: TRBV18; abundance: -; j_gene: TRBJ2-5; d_gene: -
CDR3aa: CGARPRGRGGELFF; CDR3nt: TGCGGTGCTAGACCCAGAGGGAGGGGCGGGGAGCTGTTTTTT; v_gene: TRBV20-1; abundance: -; j_gene: TRBJ2-2; d_gene: TRBD2
CDR3aa: CASSFRQGSIQETQYF; CDR3nt: TGTGCCAGCAGCTTTAGACAGGGCTCAATACAAGAGACCCAGTACTTC; v_gene: TRBV7-9; abundance: -; j_gene: TRBJ2-5; d_gene: TRBD1
CDR3aa: CASSWQTSTGEQYF; CDR3nt: TGTGCCAGCAGCTGGCAGACTAGCACAGGCGAGCAGTACTTC; v_gene: TRBV7-2; abundance: few; j_gene: TRBJ2-7; d_gene: TRBD2
CDR3aa: CASSGTYRGSYNEQFF; CDR3nt: TGTGCCAGCAGCGGAACCTACAGGGGTTCCTACAATGAGCAGTTCTTC; v_gene: TRBV9; abundance: many; j_gene: TRBJ2-1; d_gene: TRBD1
CDR3aa: CASSLEALAATGELFF; CDR3nt: TGCGCCAGCAGCTTGGAGGCACTAGCGGCAACCGGGGAGCTGTTTTTT; v_gene: TRBV5-1; abundance: many; j_gene: TRBJ2-2; d_gene: TRBD2
CDR3aa: CASSRTTSTDTQYF; CDR3nt: TGTGCCAGCAGCCGGACTACGAGCACAGATACGCAGTATTTT; v_gene: TRBV2; abundance: many; j_gene: TRBJ2-3; d_gene: -
CDR3aa: CASSESTAGAYEQYF; CDR3nt: TGTGCCAGCAGCGAGAGCACAGCGGGGGCCTACGAGCAGTACTTC; v_gene: TRBV9; abundance: few; j_gene: TRBJ2-7; d_gene: TRBD2
CDR3aa: CASSLRTPAYEQYF; CDR3nt: TGTGCCAGCAGCTTGAGGACCCCCGCCTACGAGCAGTACTTC; v_gene: TRBV5-6; abundance: many; j_gene: TRBJ2-7; d_gene: -
CDR3aa: CASSIFGTVTYNEQFF; CDR3nt: TGTGCCAGTAGTATCTTCGGGACAGTGACGTACAATGAGCAGTTCTTC; v_gene: TRBV19; abundance: few; j_gene: TRBJ2-1; d_gene: TRBD1
CDR3aa: CASSLGETMQYF; CDR3nt: TGTGCCAGCAGCTTGGGCGAGACTATGCAGTACTTC; v_gene: TRBV11-2; abundance: -; j_gene: TRBJ2-7; d_gene: -
CDR3aa: CASSESGWYSTDTQYF; CDR3nt: TGTGCCAGCAGTGAGAGCGGATGGTATAGCACAGATACGCAGTATTTT; v_gene: TRBV25-1; abundance: many; j_gene: TRBJ2-3; d_gene: -